This TCR beta chain came from a study of blood T cells in healthy people across ages. This clonotype has more than one count but fewer than ten. Its matching antigen is unknown. The CDR3 is 15 amino acids. The germline V gene encodes CDR1 MNHEY and CDR2 SVGEGT. The ends were cut back, 7 bases at V and 2 bases at J, with 18 bases in the middle. A J-beta primer mix and a sample-barcoded 5' primer were used in a second PCR of roughly 6 to 12 cycles. TCRdb re-analysed the 5' RACE reads in MiXCR, keeping a single row per CDR3 protein. The sample lists about 1.8 million distinct CDR3 sequences, around half occurring once. General study findings and limits: Donors of long life had a larger count of naive CD4+ cells and greater diversity than aged donors.

This chain connects TRBV6-2 or TRBV6-3 to TRBJ2-7, with D perhaps matching TRBD2 (6 bases). The sequence was obtained from a woman aged 40-49 years in good health. Input material: blood. This CDR3 reads CASNPRGGSTYEQYF. CDR3 DNA: TGTGCCAGCAACCCCCGTGGGGGGTCTACCTACGAGCAGTACTTC.